The 12 T cell receptor beta chains given below trace back to one sample, sequenced in a study of blood T cells in healthy people across ages. For the second PCR, which ran for 7 to 11 cycles, a sample-barcoded 5' primer and a J-beta primer mix were used. TCRdb reprocessed the 5' RACE reads with MiXCR, giving one entry per CDR3 protein. Of 1.8 million or so distinct CDR3 sequences in the sample, around 40% are singletons; the top ten hold 23%. Sequenced sample: blood. Every receptor here comes from a human donor in good health.

The chain has TRBV20-1 and TRBJ1-1; TRBD1 agrees at 9 bases. Trimming removed 6 bases from V and 5 bases from J; junction bases left unmatched: 7. The V gene's germline CDR1 is DFQATT and CDR2 SNEGSKA (reference sequence). The CDR3 spans 13 residues. CDR3 DNA sequence: TGCAGTGCCAAGGGACAGGGCAGGACTGAAGCTTTCTTT. It translates to CSAKGQGRTEAFF.

The chain has TRBV7-8 and TRBJ1-2, with a possible D match to TRBD1 (5 bases). V was pared by 0 bases and J by 0 bases, with 14 bases between. This CDR3 contains 17 residues. The germline V gene has CDR1 SGHVS and CDR2 FQNEAQ. CDR3 in amino acids: CASSLAVGRAANYGYTF. The CDR3 nucleotides are TGTGCCAGCAGCTTAGCGGTGGGGCGGGCAGCTAACTATGGCTACACCTTC.

This clonotype has a handful of counts. This chain links TRBV7-2 with TRBJ2-6; D is uncertain. V shed 1 base and J shed 4 bases, with 8 bases lying between them. Germline V gene data show CDR1 as SGHTA and CDR2 as FQGNSA. This CDR3 is built from 15 residues. The CDR3 DNA reads as TGTGCCAGCAGCTTAGGTTTTGCCGGGGCCAACGTCCTGACTTTC. It is translated as CASSLGFAGANVLTF.

This chain joins TRBV29-1 and TRBJ1-1; D is undetermined. The CDR3 covers 13 residues. CDR1 is SQVTM and CDR2 is ANQGSEA in the germline V gene. The V and J ends lost 4 bases and 1 base respectively, with 10 bases between them. The DNA of the CDR3 is TGCAGCGTTGCCATATTTGGGAACACTGAAGCTTTCTTT. It encodes CSVAIFGNTEAFF.

J is TRBJ2-4 and V is TRBV5-6; a weak D match, TRBD2 (5 bases). Judging by the DNA end, TRBJ2-5 fits better; the J call may be wrong. This CDR3 spans 14 amino acids. Germline CDR1 is SGHDT and CDR2 is YYEEEE. The CDR3, as DNA: TGTGCCAGCAGCTGGGAGAGCGTCCAAGAGACCCAGTACTTC. It specifies CASSWESVQETQYF.

This chain joins TRBV5-1 and TRBJ2-4, with 9 bases that match TRBD1. The germline V gene encodes CDR1 SGHRS and CDR2 YFSETQ. With 4 bases clipped from V and 9 bases from J, the junction kept 11 bases outside the gene matches. The CDR3 runs 15 residues. The chain's CDR3 is CASSVNPGQGSIQYF. The CDR3 DNA reads TGCGCCAGCAGCGTGAACCCGGGACAGGGAAGCATTCAGTACTTC.

This chain uses TRBV4-3 with TRBJ2-7; TRBD1 matches at 7 bases. This CDR3 spans 15 amino acids. Germline loops: CDR1 LGHNA, CDR2 YSLEER. Germline trimming cut 1 base from V and 1 base from J; bases unmatched to any gene: 4. DNA of the CDR3: TGCGCCAGCAGCCAAGGAGTCAGGGGGTCCTACGAGCAGTACTTC. Its protein product is CASSQGVRGSYEQYF.

This clonotype was detected only a few times. V and J are TRBV20-1 and TRBJ2-1; D is uncertain. Germline assignment: CDR1 DFQATT and CDR2 SNEGSKA (reference sequence). The CDR3 spans 11 residues. Trimming took off 0 bases at V and 10 bases at J, with 7 bases between the two ends. The chain's CDR3 is CSARDPVEQFF. The CDR3, as DNA: TGCAGTGCTAGAGATCCGGTCGAGCAGTTCTTC.

This clonotype has at least ten counts. The chain carries TRBV29-1 and TRBJ2-5; TRBD1 agrees at 7 bases. CDR3 length equals 14 residues. Germline V gene lookup returns CDR1 SQVTM and CDR2 ANQGSEA. Losses at the gene ends were 8 bases for V and 2 bases for J; bases not matched to a gene: 11. The DNA for the CDR3 is TGCAGCCATAAGTCGGGGACAGCACAAGAGACCCAGTACTTC. Translated: CSHKSGTAQETQYF.

This clonotype was picked up a small number of times. This chain links TRBV5-1 with TRBJ2-1; possibly TRBD1 or TRBD2 for D (7 bases each). In germline, CDR1 is SGHRS, CDR2 YFSETQ. CDR3 length equals 16 residues. Trimming left V 2 bases short and J 10 bases short, with 22 bases between. The CDR3 loop reads CASSLPTGRGLIEQFF. The DNA for the CDR3 is TGCGCCAGCAGCTTACCGACAGGGAGGGGATTGATAGAGCAGTTCTTC.

On this clonotype itself: Since a much larger clone is just one base distant, this may be a read error. This chain uses TRBV6-5 with TRBJ1-1, with unresolved D. Germline CDR1 MNHEY, CDR2 SVGAGI. The V end was cut by 1 base, the J end by 10 bases, with 7 bases between. This CDR3 comprises 11 residues. The CDR3 region is CASSYWTRAFF. The CDR3 DNA follows: TGTGCCAGCAGTTACTGGACTAGAGCTTTCTTT.

The CDR3 bases are TGTGCCAGCAGCGCTATTCTAGCGGGGGGGCCCAATGAGCAGTTCTTC. It codes for CASSAILAGGPNEQFF. The J gene is TRBJ2-1, the V gene TRBV5-6; TRBD2 matches at 12 bases. The CDR3 contains 16 residues. Trimming took 4 bases from V and 6 from J; bases not matched to a gene: 8. From germline, CDR1 is SGHDT and CDR2 YYEEEE.